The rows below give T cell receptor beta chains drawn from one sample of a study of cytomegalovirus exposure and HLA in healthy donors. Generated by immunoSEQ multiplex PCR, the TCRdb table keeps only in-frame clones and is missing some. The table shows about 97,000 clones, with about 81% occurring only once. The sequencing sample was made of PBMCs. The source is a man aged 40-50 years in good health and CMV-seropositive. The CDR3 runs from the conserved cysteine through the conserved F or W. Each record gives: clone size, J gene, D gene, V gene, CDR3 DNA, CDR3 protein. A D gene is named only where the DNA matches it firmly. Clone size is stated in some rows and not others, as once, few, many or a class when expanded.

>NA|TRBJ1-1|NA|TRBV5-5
TGTGCCAGCAGCTCCCCCGGGGGGGGAAGATCTGAAGCTTTCTTT
CASSSPGGGRSEAFF
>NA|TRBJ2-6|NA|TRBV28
TGTGCCAGCAGTTTCAGAGGGCTTGGGGCCAACGTCCTGACTTTC
CASSFRGLGANVLTF
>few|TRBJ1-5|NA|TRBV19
TGTGCCAGTAGTGTCGGGAATCAGCCCCAGCATTTT
CASSVGNQPQHF
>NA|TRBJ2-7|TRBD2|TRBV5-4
TGTGCCAGCAGTCGGGAGCGGGGGGGCACCTACGAGCAGTACTTC
CASSRERGGTYEQYF
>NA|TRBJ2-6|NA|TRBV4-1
TGCGCCAGCAGCCAAGTTGGGGAGGCCTTGCGAGGGGCCAACGTCCTGACTTTC
CASSQVGEALRGANVLTF
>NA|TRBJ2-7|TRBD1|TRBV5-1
TGCGCCAGCAACCACGGACAGGGACACTACGAGCAGTACTTC
CASNHGQGHYEQYF
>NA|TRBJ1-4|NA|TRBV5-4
TGTGCCAGCAAACAGGGCTTTGCAACTAATGAAAAACTGTTTTTT
CASKQGFATNEKLFF
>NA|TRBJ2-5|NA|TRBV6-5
TGTGCCAGCAGTTACGGGGGGGCGGAGACCCAGTACTTC
CASSYGGAETQYF
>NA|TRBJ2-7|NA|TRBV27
TGTGCCAGCAGTCGAAAGGCTAGCGCCTTGAGCTCCTACGAGCAGTACTTC
CASSRKASALSSYEQYF
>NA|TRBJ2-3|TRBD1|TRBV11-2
TGTGCCAGCAGTACCGGGACAGGCGGATCAGATACGCAGTATTTT
CASSTGTGGSDTQYF
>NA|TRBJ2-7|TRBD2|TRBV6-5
TGTGCCAGCAGTTACTCGGGGGGGAGCTCCTACGAGCAGTACTTC
CASSYSGGSSYEQYF
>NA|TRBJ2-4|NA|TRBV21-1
TGTGCCAGCAGCATAGCCGGGGTTTCCCCCAAAAACAGTCAGTACTTC
CASSIAGVSPKNSQYF
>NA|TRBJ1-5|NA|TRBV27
TGTGCCAGCAGTCCCCGGGCGGGACTTGGCAATCAGCCCCAGCATTTT
CASSPRAGLGNQPQHF
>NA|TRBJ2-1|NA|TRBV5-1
TGCGCCAGCAGCTTGGGAGGGTTCGGCTACAATGAGCAGTTCTTC
CASSLGGFGYNEQFF